The 14 T cell receptor beta chains below all came from one sample that was sequenced in a study of T cell responses to AZD1222 COVID-19 vaccine. The protocol was immunoSEQ multiplex PCR, while the TCRdb copy is restricted to in-frame clones and leaves out a portion. This table has 150,000 to 200,000 clones, approximately 94% appearing once. The sequences come from peripheral blood, collected 28 days after the second dose of the MenACWY control vaccine. The receptors originated from an adult who received the MenACWY meningococcal vaccine as a control.

The rearrangement links TRBV14 to TRBJ2-5; D ambiguous. This CDR3 is built from 17 residues. V was trimmed by 4 bases and J by 2 bases, leaving 20 bases between them. The germline gives CDR1 SGHDN, CDR2 FVKESK. The CDR3 nucleotides read TGTGCCAGCAGCCGCCTAAAGGAAACAGAAATACAAGAGACCCAGTACTTC. Translated: CASSRLKETEIQETQYF.

The chain employs TRBV29-1 and TRBJ1-4; tentatively, D is TRBD1 (6 bases). This CDR3 contains 13 residues. CDR1 is SQVTM and CDR2 is ANQGSEA in the germline V gene. V gave up 4 bases and J gave up 10 bases, with 16 bases separating them. This CDR3 is CSVGGAGYPKLFF. CDR3 nucleotides: TGCAGCGTTGGGGGGGCAGGCTACCCAAAACTGTTTTTT.

V gene TRBV14 combines with J gene TRBJ1-2; D may be TRBD1 (6 bases). CDR1 is SGHDN, CDR2 FVKESK, per germline. This CDR3 has 15 amino acids. V lost 1 base to trimming and J lost 7 bases, with 16 bases between them. DNA of the CDR3: TGTGCCAGCAGCCAAGGAATGACAGGAGCGGTTGGCTACACCTTC. Amino acids: CASSQGMTGAVGYTF.

The V call is TRBV6-5, the J call TRBJ1-5; perhaps TRBD1 as D (6 bases). Germline values: CDR1 MNHEY, CDR2 SVGAGI. The CDR3 sequence is 14 residues long. V was trimmed by 6 bases and J by 5 bases, leaving 14 bases between them. Here the CDR3 DNA reads TGTGCCAGCAGCGGACAGTATGGGGATCAGCCCCAGCATTTT. It yields the protein CASSGQYGDQPQHF.

The chain combines TRBV19 with TRBJ1-2; tentative D call: TRBD1 (5 bases). The CDR3 loop spans 13 amino acids. Germline values: CDR1 LNHDA, CDR2 SQIVND (reference sequence). Trimming took off 3 bases at V and 4 bases at J, with 9 bases between the two ends. CDR3 in DNA: TGTGCCAGTAGTATGAAGGGGTCCTATGGCTACACCTTC. Its translation: CASSMKGSYGYTF. The full variable domain, in which reference TRBV19 and TRBJ1-2 provide the parts outside the CDR3, is DGGITQSPKYLFRKEGQNVTLSCEQNLNHDAMYWYRQDPGQGLRLIYYSQIVNDFQKGDIAEGYSVSREKKESFPLTVTSAQKNPTAFYLCASSMKGSYGYTFGSGTRLTVV.

This clone has only one observation. The chain links TRBV20-1 to TRBJ2-7, with D hard to call. V was cut by 6 bases and J by 7 bases, with 10 bases left in between. The CDR3 spans 10 residues. Germline V gene lookup returns CDR1 DFQATT and CDR2 SNEGSKA (reference sequence). The CDR3 region is CSAGPREQYF. The CDR3 nucleotides are TGCAGTGCAGGCCCCCGGGAGCAGTACTTC.

CDR3 protein: CATSDRLTSRSVDEQFF. The CDR3, as DNA: TGTGCCACCAGTGATCGGTTGACTAGTCGGTCGGTCGATGAGCAGTTCTTC. The gene calls are TRBV24-1 and TRBJ2-1; D is possibly TRBD2 (6 bases). From germline, CDR1 is KGHDR and CDR2 SFDVKD. The ends were cut back, 3 bases at V and 8 bases at J, with 22 bases in the middle. There are 17 residues in the CDR3.

V and J are TRBV4-3 and TRBJ1-1, with D maybe TRBD1 (5 bases). Per the germline V gene, CDR1 is LGHNA and CDR2 is YSLEER. This CDR3 spans 13 amino acids. Trimming stripped 4 bases from V and 6 bases from J, with 12 bases between. Here the CDR3 reads CASSLTEVSEAFF. The CDR3 DNA reads as TGCGCCAGCAGCCTGACAGAGGTTTCTGAAGCTTTCTTT.

The chain combines TRBV3-1 (or the pseudogene TRBV3-2) with TRBJ2-5; D call uncertain. The CDR3 covers 13 residues. The germline gives CDR1 LGHDT, CDR2 YNNKEL (reference sequence). V lost 1 base and J lost 5, with 8 bases in between. In nucleotides, the CDR3 is TGTGCCAGCAGCCAAGTTGCGGCGGAGACCCAGTACTTC. Encoded protein: CASSQVAAETQYF.

The J gene is TRBJ2-5, the V gene TRBV28; possible D gene TRBD1, 5 bases. The CDR3 runs to 16 residues. Germline assignment: CDR1 MDHEN and CDR2 SYDVKM. V was shortened by 2 bases and J by 5 bases, with 18 bases between the two germline ends. Here the CDR3 reads CASSLEEGVLGETQYF. CDR3 sequence (DNA): TGTGCCAGCAGTTTAGAGGAAGGGGTCCTTGGGGAGACCCAGTACTTC.

This chain connects TRBV18 to TRBJ2-7; D ambiguous. The germline CDR1 and CDR2 sequences are KGHSH and LQKENI. Trimming pared 6 bases from V and 2 bases from J, leaving 17 bases between. The CDR3 extends over 15 amino acids. CDR3 loop: CASSNGSPAAYEQYF. For the CDR3, the DNA is TGTGCCAGCTCCAACGGGTCCCCGGCAGCCTACGAGCAGTACTTC.

V is TRBV28 and J is TRBJ2-1; D is undetermined. Germline V gives CDR1 MDHEN, CDR2 SYDVKM. Trimming shortened V by 6 bases and J by 6 bases, and 15 bases separated the two germline ends. CDR3 length: 14 residues. The CDR3 bases are TGTGCCAGCAGCCAAACCCGGGCTGGCAATGAGCAGTTCTTC. Residues: CASSQTRAGNEQFF.

This clone showed up just a few times. The genes are TRBV6-2 or TRBV6-3 and TRBJ1-5; TRBD1 agrees at 7 bases. Trimming at V came to 5 bases and at J to 2 bases, leaving 3 bases not matched to a gene. The CDR3 totals 14 residues. Germline loops: CDR1 MNHEY, CDR2 SVGEGT. The DNA for the CDR3 is TGTGCCAGCAGTATTCAGGGGGGCAATCAGCCCCAGCATTTT. Its protein product is CASSIQGGNQPQHF.

The chain links TRBV2 to TRBJ2-1; no clear D. The CDR3 loop spans 11 amino acids. Trimming pared 3 bases from V and 7 bases from J, leaving 4 bases between. The germline V gene has CDR1 SNHLY and CDR2 FYNNEI. In DNA form, the CDR3 reads TGTGCCAGCAGTGACTGGAATGAGCAGTTCTTC. It yields the protein CASSDWNEQFF.